This T cell receptor beta chain was obtained from a study of T-cell reconstitution after alpha-beta-depleted transplantation in children. Notes on the study in general: Surviving recipient T cells and thymic progenitors accounted for the high day-60 TCRbeta diversity observed in some patients. Newly made T cells mostly supplied T-cell counts and diversity one year after transplant.

Unique molecular identifiers were used in preparing the TCRbeta library. Using its own MiXCR run on the PCR reads, TCRdb lists one record per CDR3 protein. The data contain about 300,000 distinct CDR3 sequences, 9.5% to 13% of them singletons. This clonotype was seen ten or more times. Its cognate antigen is unknown. V shed 5 bases and J 2 bases; nucleotides not matched to a gene: 9. Germline values: CDR1 SGHAT, CDR2 FQNNGV. The length of the CDR3 is 16 residues. The sequences come from PBMCs, collected before TCRalphabeta/CD19-depleted stem cell transplant. The TCR was taken from a boy younger than two with acute myeloid leukemia, due to receive a stem cell transplant. The rearrangement joins TRBV11-2 to TRBJ1-3; 7 bases are a match to TRBD1. CDR3 in amino acids: CASSPKTGMAGNTIYF. The CDR3 coding sequence is TGTGCCAGCAGCCCCAAGACAGGGATGGCTGGAAACACCATATATTTT. The full variable domain, its missing parts supplied by reference TRBV11-2 and TRBJ1-3, is EAGVAQSPRYKIIEKRQSVAFWCNPISGHATLYWYQQILGQGPKLLIQFQNNGVVDDSQLPKDRFSAERLKGVDSTLKIQPAKLEDSAVYLCASSPKTGMAGNTIYFGEGSWLTVV.